The 20 T cell receptor beta chains listed next were all sequenced from one sample in a study of blood T cell repertoires in COVID-19. The protocol was immunoSEQ multiplex PCR, while the TCRdb copy is restricted to in-frame clones and leaves out a portion. This sample yields approximately 160,000 clones, of which around 80% are seen a single time; about 7% belongs to the top ten. Material: peripheral blood. The source of these receptors is a woman between 45 and 60 years old in a cohort sampled during active or convalescent COVID-19.

The gene calls are TRBV30 and TRBJ2-1; 11 bases fit TRBD2. The CDR3 has 15 residues. V trimming: 3 bases; J trimming: 7 bases; junction bases outside the gene matches: 8. CDR1 and CDR2 (germline): GTSNPN, SVGIG (reference sequence). CDR3 protein: CAWSIAGGPINEQFF. CDR3 bases: TGTGCCTGGAGCATAGCGGGGGGGCCCATTAATGAGCAGTTCTTC.

The table lists this clone with a few counts. The gene calls are TRBV19 and TRBJ1-5, with TRBD1 matching over 9 bases. The V gene end was trimmed by 10 bases and the J gene end by 5 bases; junction bases not matched to a gene: 9. The CDR3 has 14 amino acids. CDR1 and CDR2 from the germline V gene are LNHDA and SQIVND (reference sequence). DNA of the CDR3: TGTGCCATAGGGGACAGGGTAAGTCATCAGCCCCAGCATTTT. This gives the protein CAIGDRVSHQPQHF.

This chain joins TRBV4-1 and TRBJ1-1, with D possibly matching TRBD1 (6 bases). Germline lookup yields CDR1 MGHRA and CDR2 YSYEKL. V was cut by 1 base and J by 1 base, with 19 bases left in between. The CDR3 totals 18 residues. CDR3 residues: CASSQGGLLGLGNTEAFF. The DNA for the CDR3 is TGCGCCAGCAGCCAAGGGGGGCTATTGGGACTAGGGAACACTGAAGCTTTCTTT.

Of note for this clone: The junction and the germline gene differ at one end; a read error may be behind it. This chain joins TRBV15 and TRBJ2-6, with 11 bases lining up with TRBD1. The CDR3 is 18 residues long. The germline V gene encodes CDR1 LNHNV and CDR2 YYDKDF (reference sequence). DNA of the CDR3: TGTGCCACCAGCGGAGGGACAGGGGGAACCCCTGGCGCCAACGTCCTGACTTTC. It yields the protein CATSGGTGGTPGANVLTF.

There are a few counts of this clone. The rearrangement links TRBV5-8 to TRBJ1-1; D is undetermined. The CDR3 is 14 amino acids. V lost 0 bases and J 0 bases, leaving 6 bases between the germline ends. In germline, CDR1 is SGHTS, CDR2 YDEGEE. The CDR3 here is CASSLAGMNTEAFF. CDR3 in DNA: TGTGCCAGCAGCTTGGCAGGCATGAACACTGAAGCTTTCTTT.

This rearrangement joins TRBV7-9 to TRBJ2-2; D call uncertain. The V and J ends lost 7 bases and 1 base respectively, with 16 bases between them. Germline V gene sequence: CDR1 SEHNR, CDR2 FQNEAQ (reference sequence). The CDR3 contains 16 residues. The CDR3 reads CASNILHSGNTGELFF. CDR3 in DNA: TGTGCCAGCAACATACTCCATTCGGGGAACACCGGGGAGCTGTTTTTT. The full variable domain, rest sourced from reference TRBV7-9 and TRBJ2-2, is DTGVSQNPRHKITKRGQNVTFRCDPISEHNRLYWYRQTLGQGPEFLTYFQNEAQLEKSRLLSDRFSAERPKGSFSTLEIQRTEQGDSAMYLCASNILHSGNTGELFFGEGSRLTVL.

The rearrangement joins TRBV30 to TRBJ2-7; D uncertain. The V end lost 3 bases, the J end lost 3 bases, and 6 bases lay between the germline ends. The CDR3 extends over 11 amino acids. Germline V gene sequence: CDR1 GTSNPN, CDR2 SVGIG (reference sequence). The DNA for the CDR3 is TGTGCCTGGAGCCGTTTCTACGAGCAGTACTTC. Translation: CAWSRFYEQYF.

This rearrangement joins TRBV15 to TRBJ1-1, with D unclear. From germline, CDR1 is LNHNV and CDR2 YYDKDF (reference sequence). V shed 0 bases and J shed 1 base, with 18 bases lying between them. The CDR3 runs 18 residues. CDR3 sequence (DNA): TGTGCCACCAGCAGAGAGCCCAGCGGAGGCACTGAGAACACTGAAGCTTTCTTT. Encoded protein: CATSREPSGGTENTEAFF. The variable domain in full, completed from reference TRBV15 and TRBJ1-1, reads DAMVIQNPRYQVTQFGKPVTLSCSQTLNHNVMYWYQQKSSQAPKLLFHYYDKDFNNEADTPDNFQSRRPNTSFCFLDIRSPGLGDTAMYLCATSREPSGGTENTEAFFGQGTRLTVV.

This clone was observed many times. This chain uses TRBV27 with TRBJ1-1; D remains ambiguous. The CDR3 loop spans 13 amino acids. V gave up 4 bases and J gave up 2 bases, with 8 bases separating them. CDR1 MNHEY and CDR2 SMNVEV come from the germline V gene (reference sequence). DNA of the CDR3: TGTGCCAGCAGTTATGAGGCAAACACTGAAGCTTTCTTT. Protein product: CASSYEANTEAFF.

The gene calls are TRBV14 and TRBJ2-3; tentatively, D is TRBD1 (6 bases). CDR3 size: 16 residues. The germline gives CDR1 SGHDN, CDR2 FVKESK. The V and J ends lost 3 bases and 10 bases respectively, with 23 bases between them. In DNA, the CDR3 is TGTGCCAGCAGCCAGGTTTCTGGGGGCCAATTTACGGCGCAGTATTTT. Translating it yields CASSQVSGGQFTAQYF.

This sequence joins TRBV10-3 and TRBJ2-3; the match to TRBD1 covers 10 bases. J lost 3 bases, V lost 4 bases, and 4 bases had no gene match. Germline CDR1 ENHRY, CDR2 SYGVKD. The CDR3 is made up of 15 amino acids. The CDR3 bases are TGTGCCATCAGTGCCGGGACAGGGGCTACAGATACGCAGTATTTT. This translates into CAISAGTGATDTQYF.

The chain employs TRBV10-3 and TRBJ2-4; no definite D call. The CDR3 totals 16 residues. Germline values: CDR1 ENHRY, CDR2 SYGVKD. Trimming took 0 bases from V and 2 from J, leaving 11 bases between them. As DNA, the CDR3 is TGTGCCATCAGTGAGTCAAGCATCCTGACCAAAAACATTCAGTACTTC. It specifies CAISESSILTKNIQYF.

The chain recombines TRBV6-5 with TRBJ2-1, with TRBD1 matching 7 bases. The CDR3 consists of 13 residues. Germline V gene sequence: CDR1 MNHEY, CDR2 SVGAGI. V shed 10 bases, J shed 4 bases, and the junction held 7 bases outside the gene matches. The CDR3 sequence: CAITRDSYNEQFF. CDR3 DNA sequence: TGTGCCATAACCCGGGACAGTTACAATGAGCAGTTCTTC.

The chain combines TRBV7-9 with TRBJ2-3, with TRBD2 as a possible D gene (5 bases). The CDR3 loop spans 16 amino acids. Germline V gives CDR1 SEHNR, CDR2 FQNEAQ (reference sequence). V dropped 1 base and J dropped 0 bases, with 11 bases sitting between them. The CDR3 nucleotides read TGTGCCAGCAGCTTAGGGGAGACATATAGCACAGATACGCAGTATTTT. It translates to CASSLGETYSTDTQYF.

The CDR3 DNA follows: TGTGCCAGCAGCCTCGGGACAGGGCGCGACACTGAAGCTTTCTTT. This codes for CASSLGTGRDTEAFF. The rearrangement uses TRBV7-9 and TRBJ1-1; TRBD1 agrees at 9 bases. Germline CDR1 reads SEHNR; CDR2 reads FQNEAQ (reference sequence). The CDR3 consists of 15 residues. V was clipped by 5 bases and J by 3 bases; unmatched bases: 7.

V is TRBV5-1 and J is TRBJ2-3; 15 bases line up with TRBD2. After removal of 3 bases from V and 6 bases from J, the junction contained 2 bases not matched to a gene. CDR1 and CDR2 from the germline V gene are SGHRS and YFSETQ. CDR3 length: 15 amino acids. DNA of the CDR3: TGCGCCAGCAGCTCCGGGACTAGCGGGGGGGATACGCAGTATTTT. Translated, it gives CASSSGTSGGDTQYF.

The chain has TRBV6-5 and TRBJ1-4, with 9 bases fitting TRBD1. The CDR3 runs to 13 residues. Unmatched junction bases numbered 4, after V lost 6 bases and J lost 8 bases. Germline values: CDR1 MNHEY, CDR2 SVGAGI. CDR3 bases: TGTGCCAGCAGGGTAGGGACAGGGGAAAAACTGTTTTTT. Protein: CASRVGTGEKLFF.

The genes are TRBV2 and TRBJ1-5, with 9 bases fitting TRBD1. Germline V gives CDR1 SNHLY, CDR2 FYNNEI. V shed 7 bases and J 7 bases; nucleotides not matched to a gene: 5. CDR3 length: 13 amino acids. CDR3 bases: TGTGCCAGCAACCGACAGGGGGAGCAGCCCCAGCATTTT. Its protein product is CASNRQGEQPQHF.

V usage is TRBV6-1 and J usage is TRBJ2-3; 8 nucleotides line up with TRBD2. The CDR3 has 19 residues. CDR1 is MNHNS, CDR2 SASEGT, per germline. With V trimmed by 0 bases and J by 2 bases, 13 bases remained unmatched. The CDR3 sequence: CASSEAYSAGGPYTDTQYF. The DNA for the CDR3 is TGTGCCAGCAGTGAAGCCTACAGTGCGGGGGGTCCCTACACAGATACGCAGTATTTT.

This chain's CDR3 is CASSIGSEGAGELFF. In DNA form, the CDR3 reads TGTGCCAGTAGTATAGGGTCCGAGGGGGCCGGGGAGCTGTTTTTT. This chain uses TRBV19 with TRBJ2-2; D may be TRBD1 (6 bases). Trimming took off 1 base at V and 6 bases at J, with 12 bases between the two ends. The CDR3 contains 15 residues. The germline V gene encodes CDR1 LNHDA and CDR2 SQIVND (reference sequence).